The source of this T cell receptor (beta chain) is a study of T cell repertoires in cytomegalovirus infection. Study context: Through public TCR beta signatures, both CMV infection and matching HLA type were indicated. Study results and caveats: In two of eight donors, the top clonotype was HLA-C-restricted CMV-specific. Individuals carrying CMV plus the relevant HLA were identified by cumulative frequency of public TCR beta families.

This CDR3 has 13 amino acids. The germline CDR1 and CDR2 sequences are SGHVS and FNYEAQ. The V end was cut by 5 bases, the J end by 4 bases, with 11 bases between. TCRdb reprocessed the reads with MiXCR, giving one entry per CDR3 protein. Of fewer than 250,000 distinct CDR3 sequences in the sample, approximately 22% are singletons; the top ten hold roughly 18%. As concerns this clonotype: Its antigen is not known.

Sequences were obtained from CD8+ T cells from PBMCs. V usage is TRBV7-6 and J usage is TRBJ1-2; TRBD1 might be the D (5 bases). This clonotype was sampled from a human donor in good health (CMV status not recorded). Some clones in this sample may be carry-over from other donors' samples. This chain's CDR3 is CASSAGDGYGYTF. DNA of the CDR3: TGTGCCAGCAGCGCTGGGGACGGCTATGGCTACACCTTC.